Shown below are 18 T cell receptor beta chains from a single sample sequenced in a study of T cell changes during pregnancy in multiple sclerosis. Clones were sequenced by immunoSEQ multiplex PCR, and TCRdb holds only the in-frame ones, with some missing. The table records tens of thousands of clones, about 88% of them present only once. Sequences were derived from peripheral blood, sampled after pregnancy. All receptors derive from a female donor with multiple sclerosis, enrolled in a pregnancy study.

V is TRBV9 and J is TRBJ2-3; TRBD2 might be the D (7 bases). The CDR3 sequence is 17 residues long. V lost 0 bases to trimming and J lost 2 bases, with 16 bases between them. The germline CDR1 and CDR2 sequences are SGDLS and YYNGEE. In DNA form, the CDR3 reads TGTGCCAGCAGCGTAGAAGGGGGGGCACTATACACAGATACGCAGTATTTT. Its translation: CASSVEGGALYTDTQYF.

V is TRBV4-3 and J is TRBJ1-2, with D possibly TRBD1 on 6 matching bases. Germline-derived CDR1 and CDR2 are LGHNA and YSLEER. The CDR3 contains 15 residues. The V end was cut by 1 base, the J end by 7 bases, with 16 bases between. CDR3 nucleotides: TGCGCCAGCAGCCAAGGTTGGGGGACACGTCTTGGCTACACCTTC. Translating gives CASSQGWGTRLGYTF.

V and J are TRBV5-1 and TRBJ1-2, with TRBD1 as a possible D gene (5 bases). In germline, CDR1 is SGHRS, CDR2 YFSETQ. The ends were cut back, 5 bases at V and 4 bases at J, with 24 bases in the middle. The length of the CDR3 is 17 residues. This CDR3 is CASRRRSLQQGVYGYTF. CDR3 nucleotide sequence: TGCGCCAGCAGACGAAGGTCCCTTCAGCAGGGCGTCTATGGCTACACCTTC.

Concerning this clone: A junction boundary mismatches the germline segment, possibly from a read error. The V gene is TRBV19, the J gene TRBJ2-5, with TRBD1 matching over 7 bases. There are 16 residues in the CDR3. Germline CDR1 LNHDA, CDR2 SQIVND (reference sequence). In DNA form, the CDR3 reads TGTGCCAGTAGCTCCCCCCGGGACAGCTCCCAAGAGCCCCAGTACTTC. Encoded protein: CASSSPRDSSQEPQYF.

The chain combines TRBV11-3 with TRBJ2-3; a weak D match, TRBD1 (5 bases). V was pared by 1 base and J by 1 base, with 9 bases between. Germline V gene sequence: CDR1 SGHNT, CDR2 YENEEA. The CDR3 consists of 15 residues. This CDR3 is CASSLGLGRTDTQYF. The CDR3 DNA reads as TGTGCCAGCAGCTTAGGGTTGGGGCGCACAGATACGCAGTATTTT.

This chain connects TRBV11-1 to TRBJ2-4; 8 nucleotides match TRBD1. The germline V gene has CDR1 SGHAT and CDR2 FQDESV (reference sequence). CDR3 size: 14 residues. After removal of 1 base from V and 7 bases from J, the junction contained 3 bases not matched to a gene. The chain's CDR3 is CASSLGTGLNIQYF. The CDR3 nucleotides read TGTGCCAGCAGCTTAGGGACAGGGTTGAACATTCAGTACTTC.

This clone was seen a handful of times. CDR3 residues: CASSAGTGPSSGYTF. DNA of the CDR3: TGTGCCAGCAGTGCGGGGACAGGTCCCTCTTCTGGCTACACCTTC. This chain uses TRBV2 with TRBJ1-2; TRBD1 aligns across 8 bases. After removal of 4 bases from V and 7 bases from J, the junction contained 11 bases not matched to a gene. From germline, CDR1 is SNHLY and CDR2 FYNNEI. This CDR3 comprises 15 residues.

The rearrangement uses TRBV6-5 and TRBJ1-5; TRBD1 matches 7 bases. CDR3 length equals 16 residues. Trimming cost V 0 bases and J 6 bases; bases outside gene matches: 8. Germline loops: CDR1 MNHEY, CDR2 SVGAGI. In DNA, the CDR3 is TGTGCCAGCAGTTACTCGAGCGCAGGGGGTGGTCAGCCCCAGCATTTT. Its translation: CASSYSSAGGGQPQHF.

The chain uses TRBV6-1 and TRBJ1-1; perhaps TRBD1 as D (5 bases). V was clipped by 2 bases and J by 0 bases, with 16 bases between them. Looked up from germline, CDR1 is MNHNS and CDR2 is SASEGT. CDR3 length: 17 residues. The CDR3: CASSERDSFFMNTEAFF. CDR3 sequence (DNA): TGTGCCAGCAGTGAAAGGGACTCCTTTTTCATGAACACTGAAGCTTTCTTT.

The CDR3 is CAWGQGTQYF. The CDR3 region has the DNA TGTGCCTGGGGCCAGGGGACCCAGTACTTC. The rearrangement joins TRBV30 to TRBJ2-5; a possible D gene is TRBD1 (5 bases). Trimming took 5 bases from V and 7 from J, leaving 8 bases between them. This CDR3 region has 10 residues. Germline CDR1 GTSNPN, CDR2 SVGIG (reference sequence).

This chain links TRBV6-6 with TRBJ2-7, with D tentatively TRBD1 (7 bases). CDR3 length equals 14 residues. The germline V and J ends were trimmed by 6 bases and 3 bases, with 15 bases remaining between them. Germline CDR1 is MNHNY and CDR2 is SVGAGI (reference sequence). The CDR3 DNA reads TGTGCCAGCAGGCTGCGGGACAGACTCTACGAGCAGTACTTC. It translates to CASRLRDRLYEQYF.

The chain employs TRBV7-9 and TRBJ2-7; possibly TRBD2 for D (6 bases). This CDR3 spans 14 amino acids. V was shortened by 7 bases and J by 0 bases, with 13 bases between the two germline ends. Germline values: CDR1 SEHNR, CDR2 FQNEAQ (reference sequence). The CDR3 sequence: CASTPAGSSYEQYF. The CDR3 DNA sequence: TGTGCCAGCACCCCAGCGGGTAGCTCCTACGAGCAGTACTTC.

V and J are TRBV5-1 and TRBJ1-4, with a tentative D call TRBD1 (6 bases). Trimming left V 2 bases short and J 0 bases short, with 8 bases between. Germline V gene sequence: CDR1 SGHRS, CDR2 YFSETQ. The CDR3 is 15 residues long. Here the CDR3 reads CASSFQGTTNEKLFF. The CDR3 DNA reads TGCGCCAGCAGCTTTCAGGGGACAACTAATGAAAAACTGTTTTTT.

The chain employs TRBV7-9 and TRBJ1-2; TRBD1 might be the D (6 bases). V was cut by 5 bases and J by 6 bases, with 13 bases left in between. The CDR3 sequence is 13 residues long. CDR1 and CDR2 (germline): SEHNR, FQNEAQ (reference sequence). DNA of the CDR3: TGTGCCAGCAGCCGTCAGGGGAAGGATGGCTACACCTTC. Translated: CASSRQGKDGYTF.

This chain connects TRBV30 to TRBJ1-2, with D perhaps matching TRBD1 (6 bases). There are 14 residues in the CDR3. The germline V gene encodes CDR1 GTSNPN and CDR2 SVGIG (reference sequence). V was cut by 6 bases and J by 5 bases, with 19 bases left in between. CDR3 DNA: TGTGCCTGCGGCCTACAGGGTTTGGAGTATGGCTACACCTTC. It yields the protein CACGLQGLEYGYTF.

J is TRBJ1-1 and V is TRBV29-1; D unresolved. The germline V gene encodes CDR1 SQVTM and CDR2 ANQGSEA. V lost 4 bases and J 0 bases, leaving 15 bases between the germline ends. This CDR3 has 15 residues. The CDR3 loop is CSVGAGWGMNTEAFF. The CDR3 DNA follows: TGCAGCGTTGGTGCGGGATGGGGAATGAACACTGAAGCTTTCTTT.

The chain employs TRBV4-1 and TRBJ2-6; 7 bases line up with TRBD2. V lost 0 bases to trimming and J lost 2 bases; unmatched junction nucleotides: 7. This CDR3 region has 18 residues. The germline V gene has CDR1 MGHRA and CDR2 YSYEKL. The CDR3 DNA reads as TGCGCCAGCAGCCAAGAATCTACGGGGGGAGCTGGGGCCAACGTCCTGACTTTC. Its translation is CASSQESTGGAGANVLTF.

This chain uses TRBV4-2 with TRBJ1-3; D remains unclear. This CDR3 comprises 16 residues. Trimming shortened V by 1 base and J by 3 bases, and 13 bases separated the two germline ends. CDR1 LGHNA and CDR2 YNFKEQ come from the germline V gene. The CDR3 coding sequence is TGTGCCAGCAGCCAAGTCGGAGGGCTCGTTGGAAACACCATATATTTT. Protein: CASSQVGGLVGNTIYF.